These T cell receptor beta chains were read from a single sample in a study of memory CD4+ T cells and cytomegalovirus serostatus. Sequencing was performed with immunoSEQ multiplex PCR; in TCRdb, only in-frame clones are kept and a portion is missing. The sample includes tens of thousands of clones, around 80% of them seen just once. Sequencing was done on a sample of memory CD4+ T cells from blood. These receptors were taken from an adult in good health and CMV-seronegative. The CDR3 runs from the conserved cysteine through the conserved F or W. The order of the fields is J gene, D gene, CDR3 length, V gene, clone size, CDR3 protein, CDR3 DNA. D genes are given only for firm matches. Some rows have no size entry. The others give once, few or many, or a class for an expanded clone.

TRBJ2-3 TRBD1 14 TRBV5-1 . CASSNPGGADTQYF TGCGCCAGCAGCAACCCAGGGGGCGCAGATACGCAGTATTTT
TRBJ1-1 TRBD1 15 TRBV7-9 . CASSINQGAATEAFF TGTGCCAGCAGCATAAATCAGGGGGCCGCCACTGAAGCTTTCTTT
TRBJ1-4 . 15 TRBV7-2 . CASSTQAGWNEKLFF TGTGCCAGCAGCACCCAAGCAGGGTGGAATGAAAAACTGTTTTTT
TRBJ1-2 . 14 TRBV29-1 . CSVEGVALTRGYTF TGCAGCGTTGAGGGGGTTGCCCTTACTCGCGGCTACACCTTC
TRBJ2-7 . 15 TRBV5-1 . CASSLGVRDSYEQYF TGCGCCAGCAGCTTGGGGGTTCGCGATTCCTACGAGCAGTACTTC
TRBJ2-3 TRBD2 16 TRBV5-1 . CASSYGLAGGPDTQYF TGCGCCAGCAGCTACGGACTAGCGGGGGGGCCAGATACGCAGTATTTT
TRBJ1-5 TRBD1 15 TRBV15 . CATSIQGRDHQPQHF TGTGCCACCAGCATACAGGGGAGAGATCATCAGCCCCAGCATTTT
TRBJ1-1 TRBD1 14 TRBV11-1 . CASSSRQGKTEAFF TGTGCCAGCAGCTCACGACAGGGAAAAACTGAAGCTTTCTTT
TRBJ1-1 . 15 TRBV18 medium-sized CASSPDSPQNTEAFF TGTGCCAGCTCACCGGACAGTCCCCAGAACACTGAAGCTTTCTTT
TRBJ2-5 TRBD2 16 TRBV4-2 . CASSPGGGSGGETQYF TGTGCCAGCAGCCCCGGGGGCGGGAGCGGGGGCGAGACCCAGTACTTC
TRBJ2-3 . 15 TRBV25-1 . CASSEETPGADTQYF TGTGCCAGCAGTGAAGAGACCCCAGGAGCAGATACGCAGTATTTT
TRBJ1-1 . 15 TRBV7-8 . CASLPLRVMNTEAFF TGTGCCAGTCTCCCTCTGCGGGTCATGAACACTGAAGCTTTCTTT
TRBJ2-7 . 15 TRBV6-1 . CASSGEAKDTYEQYF TGTGCCAGCAGTGGTGAGGCCAAAGATACCTACGAGCAGTACTTC
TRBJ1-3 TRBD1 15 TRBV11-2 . CASSSLQGPGNTIYF TGTGCCAGCAGCTCATTACAGGGGCCTGGAAACACCATATATTTT
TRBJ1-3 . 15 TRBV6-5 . CASRRTGGPGNTIYF TGTGCCAGCAGGCGAACTGGGGGGCCTGGAAACACCATATATTTT
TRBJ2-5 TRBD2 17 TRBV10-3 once CAISESSSASGGETQYF TGTGCCATCAGTGAGTCGTCGTCGGCTAGCGGCGGGGAGACCCAGTACTTC
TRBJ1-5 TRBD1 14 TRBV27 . CASSPGQRGQPQHF TGTGCCAGCAGCCCGGGACAGAGGGGTCAGCCCCAGCATTTT
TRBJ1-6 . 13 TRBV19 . CASVRGYNSPLHF TGTGCCAGTGTAAGAGGTTACAATTCACCCCTCCACTTT
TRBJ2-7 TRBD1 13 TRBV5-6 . CASSAGQGYEQYF TGTGCCAGCAGCGCGGGACAGGGCTACGAGCAGTACTTC
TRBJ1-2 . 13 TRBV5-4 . CASSFSGANDYTF TGTGCCAGCAGCTTTTCAGGCGCGAATGACTACACCTTC
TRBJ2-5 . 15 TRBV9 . CASSVRDTLTETQYF TGTGCCAGCAGCGTCCGGGACACCTTGACAGAGACCCAGTACTTC
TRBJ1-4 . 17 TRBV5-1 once CASSTGTGGVINEKLFF TGCGCCAGCAGCACCGGGACGGGGGGTGTGATTAATGAAAAACTGTTTTTT
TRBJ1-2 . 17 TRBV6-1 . CASSEDGRGGRDYGYTF TGTGCCAGCAGTGAAGATGGGAGGGGGGGCCGGGACTATGGCTACACCTTC
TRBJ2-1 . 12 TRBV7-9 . CASSPAEGGRFF TGTGCCAGCAGCCCTGCGGAGGGTGGTCGGTTCTTC
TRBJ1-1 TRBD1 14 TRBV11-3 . CASSSTGLGTEAFF TGTGCCAGCAGCTCGACAGGGTTGGGCACTGAAGCTTTCTTT
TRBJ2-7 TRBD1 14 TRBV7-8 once CASSPWTGQYEQYF TGTGCCAGCAGCCCATGGACAGGGCAGTACGAGCAGTACTTC
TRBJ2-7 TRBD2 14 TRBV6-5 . CASSRRGGTYEQYF TGTGCCAGCAGCCGGCGGGGGGGCACCTACGAGCAGTACTTC
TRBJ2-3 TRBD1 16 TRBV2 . CASSGSTGASTDTQYF TGTGCCAGCAGTGGATCGACAGGGGCTAGCACAGATACGCAGTATTTT
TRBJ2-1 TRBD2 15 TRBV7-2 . CASSPDSGGYNEQFF TGTGCCAGCAGCCCGGATAGCGGGGGATACAATGAGCAGTTCTTC
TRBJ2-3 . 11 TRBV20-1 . CSASVQISQYF TGCAGTGCTAGTGTCCAGATATCCCAGTATTTT
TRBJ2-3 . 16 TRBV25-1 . CASSELDNRETDTQYF TGTGCCAGCAGTGAATTAGACAACAGGGAGACAGATACGCAGTATTTT
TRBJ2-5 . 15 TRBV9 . CASSFQGGAQETQYF TGTGCCAGCAGCTTCCAGGGGGGGGCTCAAGAGACCCAGTACTTC
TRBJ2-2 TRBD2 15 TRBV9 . CASSVTGGAAGELFF TGTGCCAGCAGCGTGACCGGGGGGGCTGCCGGGGAGCTGTTTTTT
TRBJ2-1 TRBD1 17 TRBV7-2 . CASSLAVTGTGRNEQFF TGTGCCAGCAGCTTAGCGGTAACCGGGACAGGGAGAAATGAGCAGTTCTTC
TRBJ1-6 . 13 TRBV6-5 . CASSQQGSSPLHF TGTGCCAGCAGTCAACAGGGTTCCTCACCCCTCCACTTT
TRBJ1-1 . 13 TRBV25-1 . CASRRTANTEAFF TGTGCCAGTCGACGGACAGCGAACACTGAAGCTTTCTTT
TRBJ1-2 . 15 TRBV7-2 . CASSGLQTGTYGYTF TGTGCCAGCAGCGGACTCCAGACAGGAACCTATGGCTACACCTTC
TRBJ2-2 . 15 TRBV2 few CASRVTVGNTGELFF TGTGCCAGCAGAGTGACAGTCGGAAACACCGGGGAGCTGTTTTTT
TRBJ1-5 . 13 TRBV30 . CAWGEGRDQPQHF TGTGCCTGGGGCGAGGGGAGGGATCAGCCCCAGCATTTT
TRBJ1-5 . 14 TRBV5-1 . CASSTMGADQPQHF TGCGCCAGCAGTACGATGGGGGCTGATCAGCCCCAGCATTTT
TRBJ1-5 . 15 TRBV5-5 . CASSFGSLSNQPQHF TGTGCCAGCAGCTTCGGGAGCCTTAGCAATCAGCCCCAGCATTTT
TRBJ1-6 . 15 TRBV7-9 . CASSLAGTSNSPLHF TGTGCCAGCAGCTTAGCGGGGACAAGTAATTCACCCCTCCACTTT
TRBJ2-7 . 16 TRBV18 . CASSPPGRASSYEQYF TGTGCCAGCTCACCACCGGGCAGGGCATCCTCCTACGAGCAGTACTTC
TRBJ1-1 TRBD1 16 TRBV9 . CASSVVGGGGNTEAFF TGTGCCAGCAGCGTAGTAGGAGGGGGCGGGAACACTGAAGCTTTCTTT
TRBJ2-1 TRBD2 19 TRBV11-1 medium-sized CASSLGRKLAGTSYNEQFF TGTGCCAGCAGCTTAGGAAGGAAACTAGCGGGGACCTCCTACAATGAGCAGTTCTTC
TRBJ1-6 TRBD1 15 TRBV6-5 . CASRRDSAYNSPLHF TGTGCCAGCAGGCGGGACAGTGCCTATAATTCACCCCTCCACTTT
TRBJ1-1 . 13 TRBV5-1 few CASRLEGVNQAFF TGCGCCAGCAGATTGGAAGGGGTCAACCAGGCTTTCTTT
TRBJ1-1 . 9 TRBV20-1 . CSASWEAFF TGCAGTGCTAGCTGGGAAGCTTTCTTT
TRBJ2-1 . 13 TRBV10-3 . CAISVGQSNEQFF TGTGCCATCAGTGTTGGACAGTCTAATGAGCAGTTCTTC
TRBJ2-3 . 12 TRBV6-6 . CASRNLGDTQYF TGTGCCAGCAGAAACTTAGGAGATACGCAGTATTTT
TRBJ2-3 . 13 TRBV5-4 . CASSVISTDTQYF TGTGCCAGCAGCGTGATTAGCACAGATACGCAGTATTTT
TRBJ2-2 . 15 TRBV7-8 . CASSSRGSGTGELFF TGTGCCAGCAGCTCTCGGGGGAGTGGGACCGGGGAGCTGTTTTTT
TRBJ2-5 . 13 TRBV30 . CAWSAGWVGTQYF TGTGCCTGGAGTGCGGGGTGGGTCGGGACCCAGTACTTC
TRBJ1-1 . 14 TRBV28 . CASSFRARGTEAFF TGTGCCAGCAGTTTCCGGGCCCGGGGAACTGAAGCTTTCTTT
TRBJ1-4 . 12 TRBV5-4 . CASSAPNEKLFF TGTGCCAGCAGCGCCCCTAATGAAAAACTGTTTTTT
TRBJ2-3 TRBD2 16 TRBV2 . CASSGLAGLGTDTQYF TGTGCCAGCAGTGGACTAGCGGGCCTGGGCACAGATACGCAGTATTTT
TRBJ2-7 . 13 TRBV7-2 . CASSSPGRYEQYF TGTGCCAGCAGCTCACCGGGACGGTACGAGCAGTACTTC
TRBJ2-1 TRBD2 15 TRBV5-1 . CASSLVASGSNEQFF TGCGCCAGCAGCTTGGTGGCTAGCGGGAGCAATGAGCAGTTCTTC
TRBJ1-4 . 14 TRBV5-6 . CASSFQGLSEKLFF TGTGCCAGCAGCTTTCAGGGTTTATCGGAAAAACTGTTTTTT